This TCR beta chain was found in a study of blood T cell repertoires in COVID-19. At the level of the study: Donors in the United States, Italy and Spain gave samples during acute or convalescent COVID-19. PBMCs, B-cell-depleted T cells, or T cells were the source of the cDNA or gDNA that made up the material.

The ends were cut back, 5 bases at V and 7 bases at J, with 23 bases in the middle. Per the germline V gene, CDR1 is SGHTA and CDR2 is FQGNSA. The CDR3 loop spans 16 amino acids. Methods used by the authors: Reference gene primer amplification gave estimated nucleated cell counts. TCRdb's copy holds only in-frame clones and misses some; the assay was immunoSEQ multiplex PCR. The V and J calls and clone size are taken from that table; D and trimming were inferred from the DNA. Of more than 85,000 clones listed, about 85% are singletons. The TCR comes from a man aged 45-65 years with active COVID-19. The chain couples TRBV7-2 to TRBJ2-5, with a possible D match to TRBD2 (7 bases). Sequenced: peripheral blood. The CDR3 reads CASSNGGGGGPGTQYF. The CDR3 region has the DNA TGTGCCAGCAGCAACGGCGGGGGCGGGGGTCCTGGGACCCAGTACTTC.